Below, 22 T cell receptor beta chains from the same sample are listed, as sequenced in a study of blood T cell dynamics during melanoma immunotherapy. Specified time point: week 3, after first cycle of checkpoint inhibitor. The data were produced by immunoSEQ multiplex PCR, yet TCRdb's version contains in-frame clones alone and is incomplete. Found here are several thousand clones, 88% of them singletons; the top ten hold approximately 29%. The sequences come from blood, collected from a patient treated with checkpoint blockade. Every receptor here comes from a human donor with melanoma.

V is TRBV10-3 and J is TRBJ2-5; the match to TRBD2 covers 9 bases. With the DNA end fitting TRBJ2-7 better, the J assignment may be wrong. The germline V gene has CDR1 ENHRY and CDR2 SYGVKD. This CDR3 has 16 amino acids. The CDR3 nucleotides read TGTGCCATCAGTGATCCGGGACTAGCCCGGTCCTACGAGCAGTACTTC. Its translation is CAISDPGLARSYEQYF.

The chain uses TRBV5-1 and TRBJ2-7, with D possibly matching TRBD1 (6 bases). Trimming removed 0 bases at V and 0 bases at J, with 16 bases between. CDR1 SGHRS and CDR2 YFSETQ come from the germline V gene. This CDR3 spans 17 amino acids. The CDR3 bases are TGCGCCAGCAGCTTGGAACCAGGGGTTACGAGCTCCTACGAGCAGTACTTC. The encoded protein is CASSLEPGVTSSYEQYF.

The CDR3 DNA reads as TGTGCCAGCAGTGACTACAATGAGCAGTTCTTC. This codes for CASSDYNEQFF. The J gene is TRBJ2-1, the V gene TRBV2; D gene unclear. Trimming stripped 3 bases from V and 3 bases from J, with 0 bases between. The V gene's germline CDR1 is SNHLY and CDR2 FYNNEI. The CDR3 extends over 11 amino acids.

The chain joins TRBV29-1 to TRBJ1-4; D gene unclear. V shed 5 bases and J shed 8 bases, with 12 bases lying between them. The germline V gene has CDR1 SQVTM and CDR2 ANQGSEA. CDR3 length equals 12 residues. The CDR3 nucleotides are TGCAGCGTTCGGGGTAGCGGGGAAAAACTGTTTTTT. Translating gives CSVRGSGEKLFF.

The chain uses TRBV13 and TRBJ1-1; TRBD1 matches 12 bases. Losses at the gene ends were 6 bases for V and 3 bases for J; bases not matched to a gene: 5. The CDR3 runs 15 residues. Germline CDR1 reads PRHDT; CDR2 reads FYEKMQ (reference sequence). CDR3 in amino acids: CASRGQGASDTEAFF. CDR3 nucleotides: TGTGCCAGCAGGGGACAGGGGGCTTCAGACACTGAAGCTTTCTTT.

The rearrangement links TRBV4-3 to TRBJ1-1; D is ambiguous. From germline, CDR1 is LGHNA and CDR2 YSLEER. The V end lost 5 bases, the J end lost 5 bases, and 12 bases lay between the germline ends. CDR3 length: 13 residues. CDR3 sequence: CASSIGLGTEAFF. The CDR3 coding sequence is TGCGCCAGCAGCATAGGGTTGGGGACTGAAGCTTTCTTT.

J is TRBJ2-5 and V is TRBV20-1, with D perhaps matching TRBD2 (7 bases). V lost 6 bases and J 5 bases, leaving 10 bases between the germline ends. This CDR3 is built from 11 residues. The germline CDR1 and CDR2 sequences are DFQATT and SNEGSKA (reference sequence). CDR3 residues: CSAAGAETQYF. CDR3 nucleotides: TGCAGTGCCGCGGGGGCGGAGACCCAGTACTTC.

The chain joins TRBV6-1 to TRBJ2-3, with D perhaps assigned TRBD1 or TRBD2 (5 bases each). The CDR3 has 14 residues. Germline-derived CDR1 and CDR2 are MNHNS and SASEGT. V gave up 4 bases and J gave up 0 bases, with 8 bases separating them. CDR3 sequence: CASSVGDSTDTQYF. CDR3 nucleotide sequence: TGTGCCAGCAGTGTTGGGGACAGCACAGATACGCAGTATTTT.

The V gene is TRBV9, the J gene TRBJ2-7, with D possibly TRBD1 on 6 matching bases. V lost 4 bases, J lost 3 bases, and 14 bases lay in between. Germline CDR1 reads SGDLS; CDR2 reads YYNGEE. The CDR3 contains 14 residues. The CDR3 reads CASSKHRVDYEQYF. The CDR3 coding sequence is TGTGCCAGCAGCAAACACAGGGTGGACTACGAGCAGTACTTC.

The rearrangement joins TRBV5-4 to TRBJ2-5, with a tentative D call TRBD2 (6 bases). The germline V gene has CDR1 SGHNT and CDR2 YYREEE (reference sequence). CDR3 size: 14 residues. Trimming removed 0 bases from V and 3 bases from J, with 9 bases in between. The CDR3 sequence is CASSLGGTEETQYF. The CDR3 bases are TGTGCCAGCAGCTTGGGAGGGACTGAAGAGACCCAGTACTTC.

CDR3 loop: CASSPRRERYEQYF. The CDR3 DNA is TGTGCCAGCAGCCCCCGCCGGGAAAGGTACGAGCAGTACTTC. The chain has TRBV14 and TRBJ2-7; a possible D gene is TRBD2 (5 bases). This CDR3 region has 14 residues. Germline V gene data show CDR1 as SGHDN and CDR2 as FVKESK. With 4 bases removed from V and 4 bases from J, the gap between germline ends came to 14 bases.

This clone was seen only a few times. The DNA of the CDR3 is TGTGCCAGCAGCTCCCCCAACCCCAATGAAAAACTGTTTTTT. Translated, it gives CASSSPNPNEKLFF. The J gene is TRBJ1-4, the V gene TRBV7-4; no firm D call. The CDR3 has 14 amino acids. Germline V gene lookup returns CDR1 SGHVT and CDR2 SQSDAQ. V dropped 4 bases and J dropped 5 bases, with 11 bases sitting between them.

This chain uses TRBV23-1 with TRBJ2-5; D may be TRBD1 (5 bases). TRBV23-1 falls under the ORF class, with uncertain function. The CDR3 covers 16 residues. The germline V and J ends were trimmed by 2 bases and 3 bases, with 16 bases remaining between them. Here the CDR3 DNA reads TGCGCCAGCAGTCAAGGTCCCCCAGGGAATGAAGAGACCCAGTACTTC. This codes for CASSQGPPGNEETQYF.

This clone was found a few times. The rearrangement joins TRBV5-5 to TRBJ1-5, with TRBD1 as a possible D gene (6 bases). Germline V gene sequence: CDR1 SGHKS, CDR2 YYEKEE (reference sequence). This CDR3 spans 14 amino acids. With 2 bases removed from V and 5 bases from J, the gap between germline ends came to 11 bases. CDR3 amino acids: CASSLLTGDQPQHF. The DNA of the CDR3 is TGTGCCAGCAGCTTATTGACAGGAGATCAGCCCCAGCATTTT. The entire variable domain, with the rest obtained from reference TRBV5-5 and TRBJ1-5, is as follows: DAGVTQSPTHLIKTRGQQVTLRCSPISGHKSVSWYQQVLGQGPQFIFQYYEKEERGRGNFPDRFSARQFPNYSSELNVNALLLGDSALYLCASSLLTGDQPQHFGDGTRLSIL.

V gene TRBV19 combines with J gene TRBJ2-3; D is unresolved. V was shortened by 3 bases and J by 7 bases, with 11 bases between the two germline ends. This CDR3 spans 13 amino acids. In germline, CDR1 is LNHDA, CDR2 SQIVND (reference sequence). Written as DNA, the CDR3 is TGTGCCAGTAGTATTGTTGGGTTCAATACGCAGTATTTT. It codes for CASSIVGFNTQYF.

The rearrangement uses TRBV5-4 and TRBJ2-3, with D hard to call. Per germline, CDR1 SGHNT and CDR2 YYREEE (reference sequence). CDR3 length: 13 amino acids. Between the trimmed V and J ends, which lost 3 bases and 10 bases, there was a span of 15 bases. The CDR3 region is CASSSPVRRAQYF. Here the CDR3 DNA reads TGTGCCAGCAGCTCACCGGTGCGGAGAGCGCAGTATTTT.

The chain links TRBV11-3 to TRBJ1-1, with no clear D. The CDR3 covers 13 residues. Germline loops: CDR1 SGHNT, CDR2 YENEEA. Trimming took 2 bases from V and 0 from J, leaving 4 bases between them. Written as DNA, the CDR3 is TGTGCCAGCAGCTTATATATGAACACTGAAGCTTTCTTT. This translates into CASSLYMNTEAFF.

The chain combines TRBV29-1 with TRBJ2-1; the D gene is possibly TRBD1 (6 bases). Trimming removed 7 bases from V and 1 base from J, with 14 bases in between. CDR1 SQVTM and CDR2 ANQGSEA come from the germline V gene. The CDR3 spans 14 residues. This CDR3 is CSGTSDRSYNEQFF. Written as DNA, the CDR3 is TGCAGCGGAACCTCCGACAGGTCCTACAATGAGCAGTTCTTC.

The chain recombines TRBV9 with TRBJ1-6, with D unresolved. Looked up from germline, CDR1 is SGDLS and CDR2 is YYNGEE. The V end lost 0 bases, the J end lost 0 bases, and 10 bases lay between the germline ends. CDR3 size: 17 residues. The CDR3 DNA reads TGTGCCAGCAGCGTAGGTCTGATGCGCTCCTATAATTCACCCCTCCACTTT. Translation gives CASSVGLMRSYNSPLHF.

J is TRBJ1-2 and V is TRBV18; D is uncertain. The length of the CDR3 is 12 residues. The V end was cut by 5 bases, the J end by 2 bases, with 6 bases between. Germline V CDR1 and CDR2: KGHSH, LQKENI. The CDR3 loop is CASSSGNYGYTF. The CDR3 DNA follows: TGTGCCAGCTCATCAGGAAACTATGGCTACACCTTC.

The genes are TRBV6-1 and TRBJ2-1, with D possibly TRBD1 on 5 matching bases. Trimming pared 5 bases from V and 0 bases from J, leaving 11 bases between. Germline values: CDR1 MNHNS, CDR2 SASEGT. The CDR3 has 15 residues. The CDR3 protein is CASSLTESSYNEQFF. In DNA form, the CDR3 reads TGTGCCAGCAGTCTGACAGAAAGCTCCTACAATGAGCAGTTCTTC.

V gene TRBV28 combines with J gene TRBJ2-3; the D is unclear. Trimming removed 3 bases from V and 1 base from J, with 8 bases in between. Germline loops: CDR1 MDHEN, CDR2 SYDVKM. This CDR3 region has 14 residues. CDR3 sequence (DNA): TGTGCCAGCAGTTTTTTATCGGGCACAGATACGCAGTATTTT. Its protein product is CASSFLSGTDTQYF.